This T cell receptor (beta chain) was sequenced during a study of blood T cells in healthy people across ages. This clonotype was picked up a small number of times. The V end lost 4 bases, the J end lost 1 base, and 13 bases lay between the germline ends. The CDR3 runs to 14 residues. The germline V gene has CDR1 DFQATT and CDR2 SNEGSKA (reference sequence). A second PCR, run for about 7 to 11 cycles, used a sample-barcoded 5' primer plus a J-beta primer mix. TCRdb fed the 5' RACE reads into MiXCR, producing one record per CDR3 protein. The data contain about 1 million distinct CDR3 sequences, 45% of them singletons.

The TCR comes from a woman aged 55-70 years in good health. V is TRBV20-1 and J is TRBJ1-1; the D gene is possibly TRBD1 (6 bases). The specimen sequenced was blood. CDR3 sequence (DNA): TGCAGTGCTACCTCCGGGACAACGAACACTGAAGCTTTCTTT. Its protein product is CSATSGTTNTEAFF.